This T cell receptor (beta chain) was obtained from a study of T cell responses to AZD1222 COVID-19 vaccine. TCRdb's copy holds only in-frame clones and misses some; the assay was immunoSEQ multiplex PCR. The sample includes approximately 180,000 clones, 90% to 95% of them seen just once. Specimen: peripheral blood, collected 28 days after the second dose of the MenACWY control vaccine. The TCR was taken from an adult who received the MenACWY meningococcal vaccine as a control.

In DNA form, the CDR3 reads TGCGCCAGCAGCCAAGGGACCGACTACGAGCAGTACTTC. This translates into CASSQGTDYEQYF. The J gene is TRBJ2-7, the V gene TRBV4-3; the D is unclear. This CDR3 region has 13 residues. The germline CDR1 and CDR2 sequences are LGHNA and YSLEER. V shed 1 base and J shed 3 bases, with 7 bases lying between them.